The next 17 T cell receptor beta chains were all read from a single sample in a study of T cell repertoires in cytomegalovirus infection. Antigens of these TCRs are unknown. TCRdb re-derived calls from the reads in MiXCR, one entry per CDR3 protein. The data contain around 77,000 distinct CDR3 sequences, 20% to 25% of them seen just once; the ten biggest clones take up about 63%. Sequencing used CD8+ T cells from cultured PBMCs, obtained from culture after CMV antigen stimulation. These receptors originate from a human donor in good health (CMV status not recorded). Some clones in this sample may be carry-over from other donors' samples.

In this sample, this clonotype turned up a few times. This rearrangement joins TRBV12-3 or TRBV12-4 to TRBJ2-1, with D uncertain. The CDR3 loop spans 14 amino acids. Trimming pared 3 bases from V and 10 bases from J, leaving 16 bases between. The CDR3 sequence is CASSLIPLPPEQFF. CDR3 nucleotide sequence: TGTGCCAGCAGTTTGATACCTTTACCTCCCGAGCAGTTCTTC.

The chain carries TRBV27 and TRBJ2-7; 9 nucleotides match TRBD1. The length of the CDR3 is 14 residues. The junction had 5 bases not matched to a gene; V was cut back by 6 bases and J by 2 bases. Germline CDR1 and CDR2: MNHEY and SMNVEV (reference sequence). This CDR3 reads CASSTGTGPYEQYF. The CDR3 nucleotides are TGTGCCAGCAGCACCGGGACAGGGCCCTACGAGCAGTACTTC.

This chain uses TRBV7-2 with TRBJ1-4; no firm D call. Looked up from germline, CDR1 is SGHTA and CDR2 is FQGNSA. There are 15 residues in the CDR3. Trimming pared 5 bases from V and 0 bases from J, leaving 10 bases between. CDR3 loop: CASSRWKATNEKLFF. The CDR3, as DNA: TGTGCCAGCAGCCGATGGAAGGCAACTAATGAAAAACTGTTTTTT.

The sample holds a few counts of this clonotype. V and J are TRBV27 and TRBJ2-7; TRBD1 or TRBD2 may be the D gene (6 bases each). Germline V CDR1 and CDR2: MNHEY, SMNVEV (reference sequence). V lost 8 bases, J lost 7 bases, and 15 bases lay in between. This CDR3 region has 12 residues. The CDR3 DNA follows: TGTGCCAGCGAGGGGGTGGAGGGGGAGCAGTACTTC. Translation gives CASEGVEGEQYF.

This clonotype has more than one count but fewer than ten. CDR3 region: CASSPLGSARINEKLFF. Here the CDR3 DNA reads TGTGCCAGCAGCCCACTGGGGTCCGCTCGAATAAATGAAAAACTGTTTTTT. V usage is TRBV7-8 and J usage is TRBJ1-4; D unresolved. The CDR3 totals 17 residues. With 5 bases removed from V and 5 bases from J, the gap between germline ends came to 21 bases. Germline V gives CDR1 SGHVS, CDR2 FQNEAQ.

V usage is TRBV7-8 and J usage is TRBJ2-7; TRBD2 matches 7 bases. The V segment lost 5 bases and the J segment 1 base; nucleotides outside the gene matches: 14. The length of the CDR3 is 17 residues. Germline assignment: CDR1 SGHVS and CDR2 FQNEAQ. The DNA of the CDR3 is TGTGCCAGCAGCCCGGGGGTGAGGTGGGAGGGGTCCTACGAGCAGTACTTC. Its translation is CASSPGVRWEGSYEQYF.

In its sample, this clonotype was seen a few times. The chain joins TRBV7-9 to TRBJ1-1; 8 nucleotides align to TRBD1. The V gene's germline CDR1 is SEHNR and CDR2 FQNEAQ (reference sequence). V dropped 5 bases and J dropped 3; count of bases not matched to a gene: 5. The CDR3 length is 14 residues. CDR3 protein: CASSRTGRDTEAFF. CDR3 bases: TGTGCCAGCAGCCGGACAGGGAGAGACACTGAAGCTTTCTTT.

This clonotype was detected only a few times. The CDR3 spells CASSPAAGQGNQPQHF. The CDR3 DNA follows: TGTGCCAGCAGCCCAGCCGCAGGACAGGGAAATCAGCCCCAGCATTTT. This chain uses TRBV7-8 with TRBJ1-5; 8 bases are shared with TRBD1. The J segment lost 4 bases and the V segment lost 5 bases, leaving 10 bases of the junction unmatched. Germline V gene lookup returns CDR1 SGHVS and CDR2 FQNEAQ. This CDR3 is built from 16 residues.

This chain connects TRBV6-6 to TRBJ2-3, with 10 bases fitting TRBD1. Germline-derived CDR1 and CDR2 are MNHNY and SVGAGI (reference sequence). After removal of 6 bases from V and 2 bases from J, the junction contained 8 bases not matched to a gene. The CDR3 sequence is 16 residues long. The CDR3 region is CASRPRDRGSTDTQYF. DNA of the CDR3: TGTGCCAGCAGACCCCGGGACAGGGGATCCACAGATACGCAGTATTTT.

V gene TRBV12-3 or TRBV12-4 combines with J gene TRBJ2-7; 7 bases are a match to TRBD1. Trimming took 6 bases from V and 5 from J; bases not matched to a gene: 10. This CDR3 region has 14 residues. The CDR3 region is CASRTGYNTHEQYF. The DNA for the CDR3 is TGTGCCAGCAGGACAGGGTATAATACCCACGAGCAGTACTTC.

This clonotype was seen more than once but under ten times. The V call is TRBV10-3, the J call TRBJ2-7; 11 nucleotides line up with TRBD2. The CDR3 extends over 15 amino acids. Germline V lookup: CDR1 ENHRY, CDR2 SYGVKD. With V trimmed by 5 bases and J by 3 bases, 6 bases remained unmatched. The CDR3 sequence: CAISSQLAGGYEQYF. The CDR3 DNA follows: TGTGCCATCAGTTCCCAGCTAGCGGGGGGCTACGAGCAGTACTTC.

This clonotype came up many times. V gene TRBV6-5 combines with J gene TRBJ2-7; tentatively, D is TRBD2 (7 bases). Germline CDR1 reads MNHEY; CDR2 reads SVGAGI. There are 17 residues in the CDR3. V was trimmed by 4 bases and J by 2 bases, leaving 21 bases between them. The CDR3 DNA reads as TGTGCCAGCAGTTCCACCCTCCTGGGGGGGCAGACCTACGAGCAGTACTTC. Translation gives CASSSTLLGGQTYEQYF.

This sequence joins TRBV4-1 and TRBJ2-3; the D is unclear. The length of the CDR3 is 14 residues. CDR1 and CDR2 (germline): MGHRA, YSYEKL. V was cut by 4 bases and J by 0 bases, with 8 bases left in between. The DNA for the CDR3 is TGCGCCAGCAGCCTGTTGGACAGCACAGATACGCAGTATTTT. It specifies CASSLLDSTDTQYF.

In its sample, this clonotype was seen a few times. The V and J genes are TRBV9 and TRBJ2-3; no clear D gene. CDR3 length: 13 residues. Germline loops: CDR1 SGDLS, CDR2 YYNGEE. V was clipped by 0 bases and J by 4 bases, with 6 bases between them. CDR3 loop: CASSVGVADTQYF. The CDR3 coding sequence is TGTGCCAGCAGCGTAGGGGTCGCAGATACGCAGTATTTT.

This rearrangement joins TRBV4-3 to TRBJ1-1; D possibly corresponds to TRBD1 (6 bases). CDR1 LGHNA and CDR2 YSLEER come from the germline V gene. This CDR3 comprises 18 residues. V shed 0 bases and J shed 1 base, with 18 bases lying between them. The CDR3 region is CASSQDPGHPKGNTEAFF. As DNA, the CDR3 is TGCGCCAGCAGCCAAGACCCGGGACACCCAAAGGGGAACACTGAAGCTTTCTTT.

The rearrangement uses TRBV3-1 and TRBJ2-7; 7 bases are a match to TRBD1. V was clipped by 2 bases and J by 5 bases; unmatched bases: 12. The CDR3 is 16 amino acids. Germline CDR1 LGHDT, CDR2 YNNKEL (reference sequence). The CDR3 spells CASSQTTGRILDEQYF. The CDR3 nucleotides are TGTGCCAGCAGCCAAACGACAGGGCGAATTCTCGACGAGCAGTACTTC.

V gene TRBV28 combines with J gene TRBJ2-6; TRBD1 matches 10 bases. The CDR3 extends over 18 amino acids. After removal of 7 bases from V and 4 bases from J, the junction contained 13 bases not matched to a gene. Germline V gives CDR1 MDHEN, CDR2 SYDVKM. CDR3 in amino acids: CASNTPGQGWWGANVLTF. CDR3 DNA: TGTGCCAGCAACACGCCGGGACAGGGGTGGTGGGGGGCCAACGTCCTGACTTTC.